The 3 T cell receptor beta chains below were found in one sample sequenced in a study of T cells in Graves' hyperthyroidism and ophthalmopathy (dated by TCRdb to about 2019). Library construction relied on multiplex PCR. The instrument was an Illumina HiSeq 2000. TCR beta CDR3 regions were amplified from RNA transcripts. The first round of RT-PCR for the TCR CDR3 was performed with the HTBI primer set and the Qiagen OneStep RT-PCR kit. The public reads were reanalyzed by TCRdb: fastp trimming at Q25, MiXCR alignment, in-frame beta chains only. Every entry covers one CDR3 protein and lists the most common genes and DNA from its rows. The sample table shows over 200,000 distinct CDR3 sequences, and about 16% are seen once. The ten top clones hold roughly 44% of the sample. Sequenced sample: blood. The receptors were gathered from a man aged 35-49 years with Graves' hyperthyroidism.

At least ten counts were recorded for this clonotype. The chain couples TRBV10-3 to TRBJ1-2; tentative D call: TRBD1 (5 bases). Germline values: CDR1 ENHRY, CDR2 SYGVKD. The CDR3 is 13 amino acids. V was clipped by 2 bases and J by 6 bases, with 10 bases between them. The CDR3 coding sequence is TGTGCCATCAGTGAGAGAGGGGACGATGGCTACACCTTC. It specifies CAISERGDDGYTF.

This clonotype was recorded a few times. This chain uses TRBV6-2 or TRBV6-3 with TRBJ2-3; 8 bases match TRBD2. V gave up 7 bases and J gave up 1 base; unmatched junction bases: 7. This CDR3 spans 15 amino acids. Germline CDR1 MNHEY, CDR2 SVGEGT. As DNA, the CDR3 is TGTGCCAGCAACTTGCGGGGGGCGGGCACAGATACGCAGTATTTT. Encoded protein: CASNLRGAGTDTQYF.

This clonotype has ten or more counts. CDR3 region: CASKTRTGLQETQYF. The DNA of the CDR3 is TGTGCCAGCAAAACTCGGACAGGGCTACAAGAGACCCAGTACTTC. V and J are TRBV2 and TRBJ2-5, with 8 positions matching TRBD1. V shed 7 bases, J shed 2 bases, and the junction held 9 bases outside the gene matches. There are 15 residues in the CDR3. Germline V gene lookup returns CDR1 SNHLY and CDR2 FYNNEI.